One sample yielded the 19 T cell receptor beta chains listed below, sequenced in a study of blood T cell repertoires in COVID-19. The protocol was immunoSEQ multiplex PCR, while the TCRdb copy is restricted to in-frame clones and leaves out a portion. The sample consists of 380,000 or so clones, approximately 87% of them appearing once. Sequenced input: PBMCs or T cells enriched from blood (not recorded which). These receptor sequences come from a woman in her twenties or thirties with acute COVID-19.

The chain couples TRBV21-1 to TRBJ2-1; the D call TRBD1 from the table was never checked on the DNA. TRBV21-1 represents a pseudogene. CDR3 length: 15 residues. CDR3 in amino acids: CASSTGTGNYNEQFF. Written as DNA, the CDR3 is TGTGCCAGCAGCACTGGGACAGGGAACTACAATGAGCAGTTCTTC.

The chain recombines TRBV4-1 with TRBJ1-5, with 8 bases that match TRBD1. Germline V lookup: CDR1 MGHRA, CDR2 YSYEKL. The V gene end was trimmed by 2 bases and the J gene end by 2 bases; junction bases not matched to a gene: 2. The CDR3 is 15 residues long. The CDR3 DNA is TGCGCCAGCAGCCAACAGGGGGCTCGCAATCAGCCCCAGCATTTT. Translating it yields CASSQQGARNQPQHF.

The gene calls are TRBV2 and TRBJ1-3, with a weak D call TRBD1 (6 bases). Trimming stripped 5 bases from V and 2 bases from J, with 7 bases between. CDR3 length: 13 residues. Germline V gene data show CDR1 as SNHLY and CDR2 as FYNNEI. The DNA of the CDR3 is TGTGCCAGCAGTAACAGGGCTGGAAACACCATATATTTT. It specifies CASSNRAGNTIYF. The complete variable domain, with remaining parts taken from reference TRBV2 and TRBJ1-3, reads EPEVTQTPSHQVTQMGQEVILRCVPISNHLYFYWYRQILGQKVEFLVSFYNNEISEKSEIFDDQFSVERPDGSNFTLKIRSTKLEDSAMYFCASSNRAGNTIYFGEGSWLTVV.

J is TRBJ2-1 and V is TRBV5-1; 10 bases fit TRBD2. V lost 4 bases and J lost 0; bases outside the gene matches: 13. This CDR3 is 19 amino acids long. Per germline, CDR1 SGHRS and CDR2 YFSETQ. The CDR3 DNA reads as TGCGCCAGCAGCACCCCAAACAAGCGGGGGGGCAACTCCTACAATGAGCAGTTCTTC. Translating gives CASSTPNKRGGNSYNEQFF.

The chain uses TRBV9 and TRBJ2-3, with 12 bases matching TRBD2. V was clipped by 4 bases and J by 3 bases; unmatched bases: 6. Germline-derived CDR1 and CDR2 are SGDLS and YYNGEE. CDR3 size: 16 residues. CDR3 coding DNA: TGTGCCAGCAGCACTGGACTAGCGGGGTTAACAGATACGCAGTATTTT. Residues: CASSTGLAGLTDTQYF.

The rearrangement links TRBV6-1 to TRBJ1-6; tentatively, D is TRBD1 (5 bases). The CDR3 extends over 15 amino acids. Germline V gene data show CDR1 as MNHNS and CDR2 as SASEGT. Trimming cost V 3 bases and J 0 bases, with 6 bases left between them. The CDR3 is CASSDQGSYNSPLHF. For the CDR3, the DNA is TGTGCCAGCAGTGATCAGGGCTCCTATAATTCACCCCTCCACTTT.

The chain is built from TRBV12-3 or TRBV12-4 and TRBJ1-1; D remains ambiguous. Between the trimmed V and J ends, which lost 4 bases and 2 bases, there was a span of 8 bases. The CDR3 is 13 residues long. CDR3 sequence reads: CASSSRVNTEAFF. CDR3 bases: TGTGCCAGCAGTTCCCGGGTTAACACTGAAGCTTTCTTT.

The chain joins TRBV4-3 to TRBJ1-6; tentatively, D is TRBD1 (6 bases). This CDR3 region has 15 residues. Between the trimmed V and J ends, which lost 2 bases and 7 bases, there was a span of 12 bases. Germline V gives CDR1 LGHNA, CDR2 YSLEER. The CDR3 DNA reads as TGCGCCAGCAGCCAATCAACAGGGCAAAATTCACCCCTCCACTTT. Protein product: CASSQSTGQNSPLHF.

In DNA form, the CDR3 reads TGTGCCTGGAGTGTAAGAAACAGGGGGGGAAATCAGCCCCAGCATTTT. It specifies CAWSVRNRGGNQPQHF. The V call is TRBV30, the J call TRBJ1-5; 8 positions agree with TRBD1. From germline, CDR1 is GTSNPN and CDR2 SVGIG (reference sequence). There are 16 residues in the CDR3. V trimming: 0 bases; J trimming: 4 bases; junction bases outside the gene matches: 8.

This clone was found once. The J gene is TRBJ2-7, the V gene TRBV10-1, with 7 positions matching TRBD1. CDR1 is WNHNN, CDR2 SYGVQD, per germline (reference sequence). Unmatched junction bases numbered 4, after V lost 0 bases and J lost 2 bases. This CDR3 is 15 amino acids long. This CDR3 reads CASSESADRTYEQYF. The CDR3 DNA follows: TGCGCCAGCAGTGAGTCTGCGGACAGGACCTACGAGCAGTACTTC.

The chain links TRBV28 to TRBJ2-1; 9 nucleotides agree with TRBD2. Germline CDR1 reads MDHEN; CDR2 reads SYDVKM. Germline trimming cut 8 bases from V and 4 bases from J; bases unmatched to any gene: 9. The CDR3 is 15 residues long. The CDR3 loop reads CASLLAGKEYNEQFF. For the CDR3, the DNA is TGTGCCAGCCTTCTAGCGGGGAAAGAGTACAATGAGCAGTTCTTC.

Only one count was recorded for this clone. Here the CDR3 reads CASSETDSNEKLFF. For the CDR3, the DNA is TGTGCCAGCAGCGAGACGGACAGTAATGAAAAACTGTTTTTT. V and J are TRBV9 and TRBJ1-4; TRBD1 is a possible D gene (6 bases). The length of the CDR3 is 14 residues. The V gene lost 3 bases and the J gene lost 4 bases, with 10 bases spanning the gap. Germline loops: CDR1 SGDLS, CDR2 YYNGEE. The full variable domain, completed using reference TRBV9 and TRBJ1-4, is DSGVTQTPKHLITATGQRVTLRCSPRSGDLSVYWYQQSLDQGLQFLIQYYNGEERAKGNILERFSAQQFPDLHSELNLSSLELGDSALYFCASSETDSNEKLFFGSGTQLSVL.

V gene TRBV4-1 combines with J gene TRBJ2-7; D is perhaps TRBD2 (5 bases). Germline V lookup: CDR1 MGHRA, CDR2 YSYEKL. Trimming stripped 1 base from V and 2 bases from J, with 9 bases between. The CDR3 covers 14 residues. This CDR3 is CASSQGAGTYEQYF. The CDR3 DNA reads as TGCGCCAGCAGCCAAGGGGCCGGGACCTACGAGCAGTACTTC.

This clone appeared once. V gene TRBV6-5 combines with J gene TRBJ2-7; 8 bases align to TRBD2. This CDR3 comprises 13 residues. From germline, CDR1 is MNHEY and CDR2 SVGAGI. With 8 bases clipped from V and 3 bases from J, the junction kept 6 bases outside the gene matches. The CDR3 DNA is TGTGCCAGCTCATTAGCGGGGAGCTACGAGCAGTACTTC. Translated, it gives CASSLAGSYEQYF.

The chain recombines TRBV6-1 with TRBJ1-5; the D gene is possibly TRBD1 (6 bases). CDR1 is MNHNS and CDR2 is SASEGT in the germline V gene. The germline V and J ends were trimmed by 6 bases and 0 bases, with 12 bases remaining between them. This CDR3 comprises 15 residues. This CDR3 reads CASRDTGNSNQPQHF. In DNA form, the CDR3 reads TGTGCCAGCAGGGACACAGGGAATAGCAATCAGCCCCAGCATTTT.

This chain connects TRBV19 to TRBJ2-7; D gene uncertain. V was shortened by 1 base and J by 0 bases, with 13 bases between the two germline ends. From germline, CDR1 is LNHDA and CDR2 SQIVND (reference sequence). The CDR3 loop spans 16 amino acids. CDR3 DNA: TGTGCCAGTAGTATAGGACAAAAAACGAGCTCCTACGAGCAGTACTTC. Amino acids: CASSIGQKTSSYEQYF.

This chain connects TRBV6-5 to TRBJ1-2; tentatively, D is TRBD1 (6 bases). V lost 6 bases and J lost 0, with 14 bases in between. Germline CDR1 is MNHEY and CDR2 is SVGAGI. The CDR3 is made up of 15 amino acids. The CDR3 region has the DNA TGTGCCAGCAGATACCCACAGGGAACTAACTATGGCTACACCTTC. The encoded protein is CASRYPQGTNYGYTF.

V and J are TRBV18 and TRBJ1-4; TRBD1 might be the D (6 bases). The germline gives CDR1 KGHSH, CDR2 LQKENI. V was shortened by 3 bases and J by 8 bases, with 19 bases between the two germline ends. The CDR3 loop spans 16 amino acids. DNA of the CDR3: TGTGCCAGCTCACCTCGACCGGACAGCCGACAAGAAAAACTGTTTTTT. It encodes CASSPRPDSRQEKLFF.

This clone was observed a handful of times. This rearrangement joins TRBV2 to TRBJ2-2; D gene unclear. This CDR3 comprises 12 residues. V lost 6 bases and J 6 bases, leaving 8 bases between the germline ends. Germline assignment: CDR1 SNHLY and CDR2 FYNNEI. In DNA form, the CDR3 reads TGTGCCAGCAGGCGAGAATCCGGGGAGCTGTTTTTT. Translated, it gives CASRRESGELFF.